These 21 T cell receptor beta chains came from one sample sequenced in a study of radiation and T cells in renal cell carcinoma. The time point here: baseline pretreatment blood. The treatment was: 15 Gy SBRT to primary tumor, nephrectomy 4 weeks later. Assay: immunoSEQ multiplex PCR; the TCRdb copy retains only in-frame clones and omits some. The profile shows some 100,000 clones, under 90% of them singletons. The starting material was blood, obtained from a patient whose treatment included radiotherapy and nephrectomy. The receptor source for this set is a man in his 60s with renal cell carcinoma.

CDR3 nucleotides: TGCGCCAGCAGCTTCCAAGGACTAGCGGGAGAGGCCGATACGCAGTATTTT. Translating gives CASSFQGLAGEADTQYF. The chain uses TRBV5-1 and TRBJ2-3; TRBD2 aligns across 13 bases. CDR1 is SGHRS, CDR2 YFSETQ, per germline. This CDR3 region has 17 residues. V shed 2 bases, J shed 6 bases, and the junction held 9 bases outside the gene matches.

This chain's CDR3 is CASSQTGTAETQYF. The CDR3, as DNA: TGTGCCAGCAGCCAGACCGGGACAGCAGAGACCCAGTACTTC. The chain carries TRBV11-3 and TRBJ2-5; 7 bases agree with TRBD1. There are 14 residues in the CDR3. Germline loops: CDR1 SGHNT, CDR2 YENEEA. Trimming removed 5 bases from V and 4 bases from J; junction bases left unmatched: 7.

This clone was counted a few times. Here the CDR3 reads CASRLAGGSAGELFF. CDR3 bases: TGTGCCAGCAGGCTAGCGGGAGGGAGCGCCGGGGAGCTGTTTTTT. The gene calls are TRBV27 and TRBJ2-2, with 12 positions matching TRBD2. The CDR3 has 15 residues. V was pared by 6 bases and J by 6 bases, with 5 bases of the junction left unmatched. The germline V gene has CDR1 MNHEY and CDR2 SMNVEV (reference sequence).

V and J are TRBV28 and TRBJ2-7; 13 bases map to TRBD2. V shed 1 base, J shed 5 bases, and the junction held 8 bases outside the gene matches. The CDR3 contains 17 residues. Looked up from germline, CDR1 is MDHEN and CDR2 is SYDVKM. DNA of the CDR3: TGTGCCAGCAGTTTATTCGGACTAGCGGGAGAACCCGACGAGCAGTACTTC. This gives the protein CASSLFGLAGEPDEQYF.

V usage is TRBV5-4 and J usage is TRBJ1-2; D call uncertain. V lost 2 bases, J lost 6 bases, and 8 bases lay in between. Germline V CDR1 and CDR2: SGHNT, YYREEE (reference sequence). This CDR3 region has 12 residues. The DNA of the CDR3 is TGTGCCAGCAGCTTAGAAGGGAATGGCTACACCTTC. Its protein is CASSLEGNGYTF.

The chain uses TRBV19 and TRBJ2-7; D gene unclear. The CDR3 sequence is 13 residues long. V dropped 6 bases and J dropped 4 bases, with 13 bases sitting between them. Germline V gene data show CDR1 as LNHDA and CDR2 as SQIVND (reference sequence). CDR3 bases: TGTGCCAGTAGCCGGTCGGGTGTGTACGAGCAGTACTTC. Translating gives CASSRSGVYEQYF.

This chain uses TRBV11-3 with TRBJ2-5; D tentatively fits TRBD1 or TRBD2 (5 bases each). Germline assignment: CDR1 SGHNT and CDR2 YENEEA. Deletions cut 1 base from V and 5 bases from J, with 14 bases between. This CDR3 has 15 amino acids. CDR3 nucleotide sequence: TGTGCCAGCAGCTTAGGAGGGGCTCTAGGTGAGACCCAGTACTTC. Amino acids: CASSLGGALGETQYF.

The genes are TRBV15 and TRBJ2-3; 7 positions agree with TRBD1. The CDR3 is 15 residues long. The germline V gene has CDR1 LNHNV and CDR2 YYDKDF (reference sequence). The trim removed 5 bases at V and 1 base at J, leaving 6 bases unmatched. Here the CDR3 DNA reads TGTGCCACCAGCGTTCGACAGGGACGCACAGATACGCAGTATTTT. Encoded protein: CATSVRQGRTDTQYF.

This chain connects TRBV15 to TRBJ1-2; 9 positions agree with TRBD1. Germline V gene lookup returns CDR1 LNHNV and CDR2 YYDKDF (reference sequence). V lost 0 bases and J lost 5; bases outside the gene matches: 16. This CDR3 is 19 amino acids long. The CDR3 here is CATSRDFGQRDRVGYGYTF. CDR3 DNA sequence: TGTGCCACCAGCAGAGACTTCGGGCAAAGGGACAGGGTAGGGTATGGCTACACCTTC.

The rearrangement joins TRBV10-1 to TRBJ2-3; 9 positions agree with TRBD2. V trimming: 4 bases; J trimming: 2 bases; junction bases outside the gene matches: 10. The CDR3 loop spans 17 amino acids. CDR1 and CDR2 (germline): WNHNN, SYGVQD (reference sequence). The CDR3 DNA sequence: TGCGCCAGCAGTGGTGAGACTAGCGGTCGGTACACAGATACGCAGTATTTT. It is translated as CASSGETSGRYTDTQYF.

For this clone: This sample includes further DNA sequences coding for the same CDR3. The V gene is TRBV5-5, the J gene TRBJ1-1; D remains unclear. This CDR3 comprises 14 residues. Trimming left V 0 bases short and J 1 base short, with 7 bases between. Per germline, CDR1 SGHKS and CDR2 YYEKEE (reference sequence). As DNA, the CDR3 is TGTGCCAGCAGCTTGGGGCAGAAGAACACTGAAGCTTTCTTT. This translates into CASSLGQKNTEAFF.

Worth noting for this clone: Other DNA sequences in this sample translate to the same CDR3. This sequence joins TRBV27 and TRBJ1-5, with unresolved D. The CDR3 is made up of 13 amino acids. CDR1 MNHEY and CDR2 SMNVEV come from the germline V gene (reference sequence). Trimming took 0 bases from V and 7 from J, leaving 7 bases between them. DNA of the CDR3: TGTGCCAGCAGTTTATCGGGGAACCAGCCCCAGCATTTT. Protein: CASSLSGNQPQHF.

This sequence joins TRBV19 and TRBJ2-1, with TRBD1 matching 11 bases. This CDR3 is 17 amino acids long. J lost 0 bases, V lost 5 bases, and 6 bases had no gene match. Germline CDR1 is LNHDA and CDR2 is SQIVND (reference sequence). This chain's CDR3 is CASSWTGGETSYNEQFF. DNA of the CDR3: TGTGCCAGTAGTTGGACAGGGGGCGAGACCTCCTACAATGAGCAGTTCTTC.

CDR3 nucleotides: TGTGCCAGCTCAGACCCCTCCTCCTACAATGAGCAGTTCTTC. Translation gives CASSDPSSYNEQFF. The chain couples TRBV5-6 to TRBJ2-1; no clear D. V was pared by 7 bases and J by 0 bases, with 11 bases between. Germline values: CDR1 SGHDT, CDR2 YYEEEE. This CDR3 contains 14 residues.

The rearrangement uses TRBV5-6 and TRBJ2-2; D tentatively fits TRBD1 or TRBD2 (5 bases each). The CDR3 has 16 residues. Trimming took off 4 bases at V and 1 base at J, with 14 bases between the two ends. CDR1 is SGHDT, CDR2 YYEEEE, per germline. The CDR3 sequence: CASSPSVRGNTGELFF. DNA of the CDR3: TGTGCCAGCAGCCCCTCGGTGAGGGGGAACACCGGGGAGCTGTTTTTT.

This clone showed up just once. V usage is TRBV15 and J usage is TRBJ2-5; 9 nucleotides match TRBD2. V trimming: 3 bases; J trimming: 4 bases; junction bases outside the gene matches: 9. In germline, CDR1 is LNHNV, CDR2 YYDKDF (reference sequence). The CDR3 has 16 amino acids. The CDR3 nucleotides read TGTGCCACCAGCAGCCCGGGACTAGCCGGAAGAGAGACCCAGTACTTC. Protein sequence: CATSSPGLAGRETQYF. The entire variable domain, with the rest obtained from reference TRBV15 and TRBJ2-5, is as follows: DAMVIQNPRYQVTQFGKPVTLSCSQTLNHNVMYWYQQKSSQAPKLLFHYYDKDFNNEADTPDNFQSRRPNTSFCFLDIRSPGLGDTAMYLCATSSPGLAGRETQYFGPGTRLLVL.

This clone has at least ten counts. V is TRBV7-9 and J is TRBJ1-5; the match to TRBD1 covers 8 bases. The germline gives CDR1 SEHNR, CDR2 FQNEAQ (reference sequence). With V trimmed by 5 bases and J by 2 bases, 5 bases remained unmatched. The CDR3 totals 15 residues. CDR3 region: CASSPGQGGNQPQHF. CDR3 DNA sequence: TGTGCCAGCAGCCCTGGACAGGGAGGCAATCAGCCCCAGCATTTT.

This rearrangement joins TRBV4-1 to TRBJ2-2, with TRBD1 matching over 9 bases. The CDR3 length is 19 residues. V was clipped by 2 bases and J by 6 bases; unmatched bases: 16. Germline V gives CDR1 MGHRA, CDR2 YSYEKL. In nucleotides, the CDR3 is TGCGCCAGCAGCCAACTTACAAATACAGGGGGCCGAGGGGCCGGGGAGCTGTTTTTT. This encodes CASSQLTNTGGRGAGELFF.

Only a few counts were recorded for this clone. This chain uses TRBV28 with TRBJ1-5, with TRBD1 identical over 9 bases. CDR1 and CDR2 from the germline V gene are MDHEN and SYDVKM. The CDR3 is 14 amino acids. The V segment lost 6 bases and the J segment 4 bases; nucleotides outside the gene matches: 4. The DNA for the CDR3 is TGTGCCAGCAGGGGACAGGGCGCAAATCAGCCCCAGCATTTT. Translation gives CASRGQGANQPQHF. The full variable domain, in which reference TRBV28 and TRBJ1-5 provide the parts outside the CDR3, is DVKVTQSSRYLVKRTGEKVFLECVQDMDHENMFWYRQDPGLGLRLIYFSYDVKMKEKGDIPEGYSVSREKKERFSLILESASTNQTSMYLCASRGQGANQPQHFGDGTRLSIL.

The rearrangement uses TRBV10-1 and TRBJ2-1, with 14 nucleotides matching TRBD2. Trimming at V came to 4 bases and at J to 11 bases, leaving 4 bases not matched to a gene. Germline CDR1 and CDR2: WNHNN and SYGVQD (reference sequence). CDR3 length equals 14 residues. The CDR3 nucleotides read TGCGCCAGCAGTGTCGGGACTAGCGGGAGTAAGCAGTTCTTC. This sequence encodes CASSVGTSGSKQFF.

The chain links TRBV18 to TRBJ2-2; perhaps TRBD1 as D (5 bases). CDR3 size: 15 residues. The germline V and J ends were trimmed by 2 bases and 3 bases, with 10 bases remaining between them. Germline-derived CDR1 and CDR2 are KGHSH and LQKENI. The CDR3 bases are TGTGCCAGCTCACCAATCGCAGGGTACACCGGGGAGCTGTTTTTT. It codes for CASSPIAGYTGELFF.